This T cell receptor beta chain was recovered during a study of blood T cell repertoires in COVID-19. Turning to the study itself: Acute and convalescent COVID-19 specimens originated in the United States, Italy and Spain.

The protocol was immunoSEQ multiplex PCR, while the TCRdb copy is restricted to in-frame clones and leaves out a portion. Here the sample spans hundreds of thousands of clones, approximately 83% being singletons. In germline, CDR1 is KGHSH, CDR2 LQKENI. V shed 3 bases and J 4 bases; nucleotides not matched to a gene: 3. The CDR3 has 13 amino acids. This chain uses TRBV18 with TRBJ2-7, with 7 bases aligning to TRBD1. The specimen was peripheral blood. This receptor was taken from a woman aged 30 to 39 with COVID-19, enrolled during active disease. The CDR3: CASSPTGLYEQYF. CDR3 coding DNA: TGTGCCAGCTCACCGACAGGGTTGTACGAGCAGTACTTC.